This TCR beta chain was captured in a study of T cell responses to AZD1222 COVID-19 vaccine. Study outcomes and limitations: Breadth and depth of Spike-specific TCRs rose after two AZD1222 doses. Samples come after the peak T cell response, not at day 14.

Comments on this clone: What it binds is not known.

CDR3 length: 12 amino acids. V lost 8 bases and J lost 6; bases outside the gene matches: 6. Germline CDR1 is LNHDA and CDR2 is SQIVND (reference sequence). Repertoires were generated with immunoSEQ multiplex PCR, while TCRdb's copy carries only in-frame clones and drops some. The data show roughly 160,000 clones, with over 80% seen just once and 1.9% held by the top ten. The sequence derives from an adult in good health. The chain uses TRBV19 and TRBJ1-1; 7 bases agree with TRBD1. The sequences come from peripheral blood, collected on day 0 of AZD1222 vaccination. CDR3 loop: CASHSQGAEAFF. CDR3 nucleotide sequence: TGTGCCAGTCATAGTCAGGGGGCTGAAGCTTTCTTT.